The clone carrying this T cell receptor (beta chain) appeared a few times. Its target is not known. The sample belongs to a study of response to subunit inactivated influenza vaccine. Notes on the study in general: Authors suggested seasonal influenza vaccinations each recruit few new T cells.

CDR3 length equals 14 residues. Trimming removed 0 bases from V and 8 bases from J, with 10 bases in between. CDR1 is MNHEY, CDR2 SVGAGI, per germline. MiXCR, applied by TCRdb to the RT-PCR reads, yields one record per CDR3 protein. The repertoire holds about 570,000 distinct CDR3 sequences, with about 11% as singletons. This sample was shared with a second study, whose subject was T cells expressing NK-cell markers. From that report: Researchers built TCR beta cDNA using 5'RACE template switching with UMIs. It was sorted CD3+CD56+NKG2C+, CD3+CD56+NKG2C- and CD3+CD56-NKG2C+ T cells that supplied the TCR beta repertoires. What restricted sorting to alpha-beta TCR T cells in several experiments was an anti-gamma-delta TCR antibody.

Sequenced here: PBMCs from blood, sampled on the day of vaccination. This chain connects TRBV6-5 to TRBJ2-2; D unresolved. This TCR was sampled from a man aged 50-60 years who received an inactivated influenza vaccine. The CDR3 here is CASSYSGSMGELFF. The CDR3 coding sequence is TGTGCCAGCAGTTACTCGGGTAGCATGGGGGAGCTGTTTTTT.